Listed below are T cell receptor beta chains from one sample, sequenced in a study of T cell responses to AZD1222 COVID-19 vaccine. The repertoire was sequenced with immunoSEQ multiplex PCR; TCRdb's copy has only in-frame clones and lacks some. The data show 100,000 to 150,000 clones, about 88% seen once. Sequencing was performed on peripheral blood, taken on day 0 of AZD1222 vaccination. These receptors originate from an adult in good health. Both conserved end residues are trimmed from each CDR3. D genes are given only for firm matches. A clone size is listed for some rows: how often the clone was seen (once, few, many), or a class if it is expanded.

size,V,D,CDR3
NA,TRBV5-1,NA,ASREDSGNYGYT
NA,TRBV7-7,TRBD1,ASSQDRGNEKLF
NA,TRBV4-3,NA,ASSRTLSWTGELF
NA,TRBV10-3,TRBD2,AIRDYAGLNNEQF
few,TRBV5-1,TRBD2,ASSLAGLAGVVGELF
once,TRBV28,NA,ASSQGGARETQY
NA,TRBV24-1,NA,ATTDSFGAPN
NA,TRBV21-1,NA,ASSKVHGPPSTDTQY
NA,TRBV6-5,NA,ASSTPGRLSTEAF
NA,TRBV10-3,NA,ATTGPGANVLT
NA,TRBV12-5,NA,ASGLTVNSNQPQH
NA,TRBV27,NA,ASSFKVVGVAF
NA,TRBV7-9,TRBD1,ASSPTGTGDGYT
NA,TRBV29-1,NA,STLGGVTEAF
NA,TRBV6-5,TRBD2,ASSYGVAGALETQY
NA,TRBV19,NA,ASSMTGYSNQPQH
NA,TRBV6-1,NA,ASSEGQSGANVLT
once,TRBV7-6,NA,ASSLAGTGLLSGNTIY
NA,TRBV7-8,TRBD1,ASSLAGQGANTQY
NA,TRBV27,NA,ASSLKGGQPQH
once,TRBV9,NA,ASSEGGTPGDTQY
NA,TRBV2,TRBD2,ASRGTSIATEQY
NA,TRBV2,NA,ASSEGRGQETQY
once,TRBV21-1,NA,ASSQEQGQVDGYT
few,TRBV5-4,TRBD2,ASGPQRGGSVGETQY
NA,TRBV29-1,NA,SVLVRGSYNEQF
NA,TRBV11-3,NA,ASSLHRSSYEQY
NA,TRBV11-3,NA,ASSLIAKNIQY
NA,TRBV5-1,NA,ASSWAMIEAGTYEQY
few,TRBV3-1/TRBV3-2,NA,ASSQEITIRRQGYT
NA,TRBV15,NA,ATSRVLETQY
NA,TRBV20-1,NA,SPYRTDTQY
NA,TRBV28,NA,ASSRSSYNSPLH
NA,TRBV14,NA,ASSGGRQGWTEAF
NA,TRBV7-9,TRBD1,ASSLVGRGTGYT
NA,TRBV15,TRBD1,ATSKGPGQSGF
NA,TRBV6-6,TRBD1,ASSPGQAPNEKLF
NA,TRBV5-1,NA,ASSLEMSGATGYNSPLH
NA,TRBV2,TRBD1,ASRGDRGKSGANVLT
NA,TRBV7-7,NA,ASSLALGDNEQF
NA,TRBV7-9,NA,ASSLSSSVDTQY
NA,TRBV7-6,NA,ASSPQKGGWDYGYT
NA,TRBV27,TRBD2,ASSTSGRVHEQY
NA,TRBV6-1,TRBD1,ASSAPDRGHYTGELF
NA,TRBV6-1,TRBD2,ASSERLAGEQF
NA,TRBV9,NA,ASSVADNYGYT
NA,TRBV9,TRBD1,ASSVDRQGDPYGYT
NA,TRBV23-1,NA,ASSQSDRPGANYGYT
few,TRBV7-2,NA,ASSLSSNRVSDTEAF
NA,TRBV5-1,TRBD1,ASSRGQLTGELF
NA,TRBV19,NA,ASSIWPVYGYT
NA,TRBV7-9,NA,ASSLVQGQETQY
NA,TRBV10-3,NA,AISAIAQGNTEAF